The clone carrying this T cell receptor (beta chain) came up a few times. Until they underwent thyroid surgery, no patient had received any treatment. The germline CDR1 and CDR2 sequences are MNHEY and SVGEGT. The V and J ends lost 6 bases and 4 bases respectively, with 16 bases between them. This CDR3 is built from 14 residues. The authors' processing: The authors used CDR3 differences across clinicopathological groups to build a distant-metastasis classifier for papillary thyroid cancer. TCRdb re-clonotyped the PCR reads via MiXCR. The V and J calls and clone size come from TCRdb's table, not from the authors' own analysis. The sample records more than 8,500 clones, roughly 24% being singletons. This entry comes from a study of metastatic and nonmetastatic thyroid tumors. Study-wide background: Patients with malignant and benign thyroid disease provided blood and tumor or nodule tissue, whose repertoires were compared.

V and J are TRBV6-2 or TRBV6-3 and TRBJ2-7; D ambiguous. The sequencing sample was made of adjacent normal tissue. The sequence was obtained from a female donor with papillary thyroid cancer or a benign thyroid nodule (not recorded which). Some clones in this sample may be carry-over from other donors' samples. The CDR3 loop is CASSSRLNMYEQYF. The CDR3 DNA follows: TGTGCCAGCAGCTCTAGATTAAATATGTACGAGCAGTACTTC.